Reported below is one TCR beta chain. This clone was counted once. Its cognate antigen has yet to be identified. No base-level quality is on record; no much larger clone is a single base apart. These data are taken from a study of blood T cell repertoires in COVID-19 (dated by TCRdb to 2020 to 2021). Background for the entire study: Collaborator samples came from the United States, Italy and Spain and covered acute and convalescent phases of COVID-19. The prospective study material was composed of cDNA or gDNA derived from T cells, B-cell-depleted T cells, or PBMCs. The dataset comprised deeply sampled blood TCRbeta repertoires from subjects exposed to, actively infected with, or recovered from COVID-19. The repertoires were released in a freely available public database meant as a resource for research on the immune response to SARS-CoV-2. The samples were drawn from the first 160 participants of the ongoing ImmuneRACE study and from under 1,500 subjects provided by 6 global collaborators. Nearly every sample came with metadata listing a de-identified subject ID, COVID-19 status, age in years and sex. HLA class I and class II types, where available, came from metadata supplied by the sample provider rather than from assay-based typing. Paper-wide results and their limitations: Clinical and demographic metadata were provided uncurated, with the amount varying by source and participant.

TCRbeta CDR3 regions were amplified from genomic DNA by means of the immunoSEQ Assay, a bias-controlled multiplex PCR. The authors processed their data as follows. The number of nucleated cells in each sample was estimated by amplification of reference gene primers within the assay. To quantify the absolute abundance of each unique TCRbeta CDR3 rearrangement, sequence reads were collapsed and filtered. Productive Simpson clonality was computed per sample as the square root of Simpson's diversity index over productive rearrangements. TCRdb mirrors the immuneACCESS table, restricted to in-frame sequences. Some clones are absent from its copies; in checked studies, under half trace to an unresolved V gene, and the reason for the others is unknown. V, J and clone size reflect that table, while D and trimming were determined from the DNA. The sample table records about 440,000 clones; 90% of these occur just once. 0.55% to 0.75% of the sample belongs to the ten largest clones.

Participants in the prospective study were aged about 18 to 89 years, lived in some 24 United States geographic areas, and enrolled through a virtual design. To assign participants to cohorts, the prospective study relied on clinical history that participants themselves reported in a screening survey and a study questionnaire. Recovered participants in ImmuneRACE Cohort 3 were defined as having two consecutive negative NP/OP PCR tests, clearance from a healthcare professional, or resolution of symptoms. Mobile phlebotomists in the prospective study collected whole blood, serum and a nasopharyngeal or oropharyngeal swab from every participant. Over a roughly 2-month period, participants in the prospective study had the option of providing additional blood draws and questionnaires. Prospective study blood samples were shipped either frozen or at room temperature before DNA extraction. Measured from the cysteine to the phenylalanine, the CDR3 is 11 residues long. Only CDR3 DNA is held: 33 bases, read in frame from base 1. In the germline V gene, CDR1 corresponds to ENHRY and CDR2 to SYGVKD. At the junction V is shortened by 6 bases and J by 5 bases, with 7 bases in between.

This sequence was found in a man younger than 35 who had recovered from COVID-19. The rearrangement combines TRBV10-3 with TRBJ1-1; the D gene is perhaps TRBD1, on 5 matching bases. Sequenced sample: PBMCs or T cells enriched from blood (not recorded which). Here the CDR3 is given as CAIRGETEAFF. The bases are TGTGCCATCAGAGGGGAAACTGAAGCTTTCTTT.